This is a list of T cell receptor beta chains from one sample in a study of blood T cell repertoires in COVID-19. Repertoires were generated with immunoSEQ multiplex PCR, while TCRdb's copy carries only in-frame clones and drops some. The data hold about 130,000 clones, with approximately 83% observed a single time. The sample taken for sequencing was peripheral blood. The receptors stem from a man older than 75 with active or convalescent COVID-19. The CDR3 runs from the conserved cysteine through the conserved F or W. The order of the fields is V gene, D gene, clone size, J gene, CDR3 protein, CDR3 DNA. The D gene is left open where the match is weak. A clone size is listed for some rows: how often the clone was seen (once, few, many), or a class if it is expanded.

TRBV3-1/TRBV3-2	NA	NA	TRBJ2-3	CASSTITDTQYF	TGTGCCAGCAGTACTATCACAGATACGCAGTATTTT
TRBV5-4	NA	NA	TRBJ1-2	CASRTSPLANYGYTF	TGTGCCAGCAGGACTTCGCCTTTAGCTAACTATGGCTACACCTTC
TRBV12-3/TRBV12-4	NA	NA	TRBJ1-2	CASSPGRGYGYTF	TGTGCCAGCAGCCCGGGGAGGGGGTATGGCTACACCTTC
TRBV9	NA	NA	TRBJ1-2	CASSARDLNYGYTF	TGTGCCAGCAGCGCCCGGGATTTAAACTATGGCTACACCTTC
TRBV11-1	NA	NA	TRBJ2-2	CASSLGQNTGELFF	TGTGCCAGCAGCTTAGGACAGAACACCGGGGAGCTGTTTTTT
TRBV6-5	TRBD1	NA	TRBJ1-2	CASSLTGKNYGYTF	TGTGCCAGCAGTCTGACAGGGAAAAACTATGGCTACACCTTC
TRBV7-6	NA	NA	TRBJ1-2	CASSLGAGVGYGYTF	TGTGCCAGCAGCTTGGGAGCAGGGGTCGGGTATGGCTACACCTTC
TRBV5-1	NA	NA	TRBJ1-1	CASSPGYEGRGTEAFF	TGCGCCAGCAGCCCAGGCTACGAGGGCAGGGGCACTGAAGCTTTCTTT
TRBV3-1/TRBV3-2	NA	once	TRBJ2-7	CASSPPQGEQYF	TGTGCCAGCAGCCCCCCGCAGGGGGAGCAGTACTTC
TRBV5-5	NA	NA	TRBJ2-7	CASSLAGGRGTYEQYF	TGTGCCAGCAGCTTGGCTGGGGGGCGGGGGACCTACGAGCAGTACTTC
TRBV5-1	TRBD1	NA	TRBJ1-1	CASSLRGQDSEAFF	TGCGCCAGCAGCCTGAGGGGGCAAGATTCTGAAGCTTTCTTT
TRBV11-3	TRBD2	NA	TRBJ2-2	CASSPHRLAGNTGELFF	TGTGCCAGCAGCCCCCACCGACTAGCGGGGAACACCGGGGAGCTGTTTTTT
TRBV3-1/TRBV3-2	TRBD1	NA	TRBJ1-2	CASSQQTGVGYGYTF	TGTGCCAGCAGCCAACAAACAGGGGTTGGCTATGGCTACACCTTC
TRBV6-4	NA	NA	TRBJ1-1	CASSEDKYTEAFF	TGTGCCAGCAGTGAGGACAAATACACTGAAGCTTTCTTT
TRBV3-1/TRBV3-2	NA	NA	TRBJ2-7	CASSQDVAALYEQYF	TGTGCCAGCAGCCAAGACGTAGCGGCATTATACGAGCAGTACTTC
TRBV11-2	NA	NA	TRBJ2-1	CASSLALGLRMVQFF	TGTGCCAGCAGCTTAGCTTTAGGACTACGAATGGTGCAGTTCTTC
TRBV2	NA	NA	TRBJ1-5	CASTGAGYQPQHF	TGTGCCAGCACCGGAGCCGGGTATCAGCCCCAGCATTTT
TRBV28	TRBD1	NA	TRBJ1-4	CASSYPTGKNEKLFF	TGTGCCAGCAGTTACCCGACAGGGAAGAATGAAAAACTGTTTTTT
TRBV2	NA	NA	TRBJ2-5	CASIAVEGETQYF	TGTGCCAGTATAGCGGTCGAGGGAGAGACCCAGTACTTC
TRBV29-1	TRBD1	NA	TRBJ1-2	CSVQGAPNYGYTF	TGCAGCGTACAGGGGGCGCCTAACTATGGCTACACCTTC
TRBV29-1	TRBD2	NA	TRBJ2-1	CSVGVAGGYNEQFF	TGCAGCGTGGGAGTGGCGGGGGGTTACAATGAGCAGTTCTTC
TRBV18	TRBD1	NA	TRBJ1-1	CASSPRTGFMNTEAFF	TGTGCCAGCTCACCTAGGACAGGGTTTATGAACACTGAAGCTTTCTTT
TRBV5-1	NA	NA	TRBJ2-1	CASSLGDYNEQFF	TGCGCCAGCAGCTTGGGAGACTACAATGAGCAGTTCTTC